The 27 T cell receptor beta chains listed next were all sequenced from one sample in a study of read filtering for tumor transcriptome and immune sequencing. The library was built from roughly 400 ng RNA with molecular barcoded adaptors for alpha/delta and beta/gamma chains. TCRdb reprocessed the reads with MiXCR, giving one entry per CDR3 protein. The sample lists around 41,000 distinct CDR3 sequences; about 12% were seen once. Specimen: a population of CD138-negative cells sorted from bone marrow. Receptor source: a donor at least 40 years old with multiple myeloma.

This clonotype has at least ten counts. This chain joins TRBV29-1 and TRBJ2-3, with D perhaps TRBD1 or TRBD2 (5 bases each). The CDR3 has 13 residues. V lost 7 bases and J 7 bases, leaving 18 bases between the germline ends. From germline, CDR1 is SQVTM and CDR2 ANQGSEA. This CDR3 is CSAARDLRNTQYF. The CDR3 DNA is TGCAGCGCTGCAAGGGACCTTAGGAATACGCAGTATTTT.

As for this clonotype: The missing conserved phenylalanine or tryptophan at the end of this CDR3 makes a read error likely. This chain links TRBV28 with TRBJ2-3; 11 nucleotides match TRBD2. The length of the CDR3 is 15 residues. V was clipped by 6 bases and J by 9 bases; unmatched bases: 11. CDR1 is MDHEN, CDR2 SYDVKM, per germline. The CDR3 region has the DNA TGTGCCAGCAGCCCCGTAGCGGGGGGGCTGGGGACGCAGTATATT. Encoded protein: CASSPVAGGLGTQYI.

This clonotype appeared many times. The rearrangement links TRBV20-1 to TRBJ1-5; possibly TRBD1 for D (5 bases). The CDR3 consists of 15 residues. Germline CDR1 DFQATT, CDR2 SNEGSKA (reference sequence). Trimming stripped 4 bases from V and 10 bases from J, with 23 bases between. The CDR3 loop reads CSATTAGREQDPQHF. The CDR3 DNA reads TGCAGTGCTACCACAGCGGGGCGGGAGCAGGATCCCCAGCATTTT.

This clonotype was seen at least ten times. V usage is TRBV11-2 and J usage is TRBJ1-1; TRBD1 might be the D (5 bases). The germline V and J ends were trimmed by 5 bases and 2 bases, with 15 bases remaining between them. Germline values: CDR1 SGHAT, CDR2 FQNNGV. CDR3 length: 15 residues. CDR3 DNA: TGTGCCAGCAGCCCTCAGACAGTTATAAACACTGAAGCTTTCTTT. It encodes CASSPQTVINTEAFF.

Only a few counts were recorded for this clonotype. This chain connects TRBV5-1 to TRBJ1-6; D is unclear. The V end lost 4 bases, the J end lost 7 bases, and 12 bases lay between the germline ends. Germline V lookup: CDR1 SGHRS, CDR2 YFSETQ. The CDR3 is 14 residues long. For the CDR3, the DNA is TGCGCCAGCAGCCAAGGGCAGCCAAATTCACCCCTCCACTTT. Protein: CASSQGQPNSPLHF.

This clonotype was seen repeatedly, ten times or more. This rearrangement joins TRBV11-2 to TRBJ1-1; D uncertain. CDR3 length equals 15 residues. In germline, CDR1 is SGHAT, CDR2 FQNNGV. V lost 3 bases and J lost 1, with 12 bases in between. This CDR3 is CASSFEGGTNTEAFF. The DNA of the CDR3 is TGTGCCAGCAGCTTTGAGGGAGGCACGAACACTGAAGCTTTCTTT.

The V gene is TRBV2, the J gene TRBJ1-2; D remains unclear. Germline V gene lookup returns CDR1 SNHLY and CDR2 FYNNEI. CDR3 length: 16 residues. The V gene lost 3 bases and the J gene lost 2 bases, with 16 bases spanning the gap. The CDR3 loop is CASSDSPQVLNYGYTF. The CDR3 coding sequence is TGTGCCAGCAGTGATTCCCCCCAGGTCTTAAACTATGGCTACACCTTC.

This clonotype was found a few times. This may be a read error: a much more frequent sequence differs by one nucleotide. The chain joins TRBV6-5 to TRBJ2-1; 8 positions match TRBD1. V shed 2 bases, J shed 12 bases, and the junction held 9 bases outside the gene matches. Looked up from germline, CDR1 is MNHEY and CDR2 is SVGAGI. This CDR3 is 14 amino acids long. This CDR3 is CASSYRDRMGGQFF. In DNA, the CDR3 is TGTGCCAGCAGTTACCGGGACAGGATGGGGGGGCAGTTCTTC.

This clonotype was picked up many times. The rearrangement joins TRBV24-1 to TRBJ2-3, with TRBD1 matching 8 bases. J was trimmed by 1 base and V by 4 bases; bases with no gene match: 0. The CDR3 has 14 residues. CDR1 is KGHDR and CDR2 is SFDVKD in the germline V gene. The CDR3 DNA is TGTGCCACCAGTGAGGACAGGGGCACAGATACGCAGTATTTT. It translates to CATSEDRGTDTQYF.

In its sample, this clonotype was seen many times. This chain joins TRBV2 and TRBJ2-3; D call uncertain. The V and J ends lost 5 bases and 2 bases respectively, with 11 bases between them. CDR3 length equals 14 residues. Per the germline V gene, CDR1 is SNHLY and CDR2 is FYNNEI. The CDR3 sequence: CASSRLVTTDTQYF. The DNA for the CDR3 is TGTGCCAGCAGTCGGTTGGTTACCACAGATACGCAGTATTTT.

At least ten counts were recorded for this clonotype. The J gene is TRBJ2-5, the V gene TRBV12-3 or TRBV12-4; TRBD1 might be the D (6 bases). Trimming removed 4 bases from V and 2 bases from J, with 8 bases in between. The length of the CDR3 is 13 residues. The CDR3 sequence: CASSSQGQETQYF. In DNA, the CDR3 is TGTGCCAGCAGTTCACAGGGACAAGAGACCCAGTACTTC.

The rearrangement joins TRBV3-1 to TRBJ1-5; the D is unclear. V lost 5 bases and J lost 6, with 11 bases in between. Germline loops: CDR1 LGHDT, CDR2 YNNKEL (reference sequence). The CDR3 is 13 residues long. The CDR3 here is CASSTQDRQPQHF. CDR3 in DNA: TGTGCCAGCAGCACCCAGGACCGTCAGCCCCAGCATTTT.

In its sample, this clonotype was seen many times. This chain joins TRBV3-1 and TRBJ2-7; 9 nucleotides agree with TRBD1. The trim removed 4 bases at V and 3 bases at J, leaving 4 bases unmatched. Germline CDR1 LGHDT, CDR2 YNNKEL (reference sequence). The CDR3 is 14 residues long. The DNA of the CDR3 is TGTGCCAGCAGCCCGGGACAGGGACTCTACGAGCAGTACTTC. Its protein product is CASSPGQGLYEQYF.

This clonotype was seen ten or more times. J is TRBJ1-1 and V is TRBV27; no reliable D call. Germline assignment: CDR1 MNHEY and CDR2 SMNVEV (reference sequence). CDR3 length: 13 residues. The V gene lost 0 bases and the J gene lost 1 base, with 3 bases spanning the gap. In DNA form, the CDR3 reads TGTGCCAGCAGTTTATCACGGAACACTGAAGCTTTCTTT. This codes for CASSLSRNTEAFF.

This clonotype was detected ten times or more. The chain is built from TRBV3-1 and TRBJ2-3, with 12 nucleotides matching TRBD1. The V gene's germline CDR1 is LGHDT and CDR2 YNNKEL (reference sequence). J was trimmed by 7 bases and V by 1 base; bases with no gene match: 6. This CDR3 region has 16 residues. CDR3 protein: CASSQVLGTGGYTQYF. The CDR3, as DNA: TGTGCCAGCAGCCAAGTTTTAGGGACAGGGGGCTATACGCAGTATTTT.

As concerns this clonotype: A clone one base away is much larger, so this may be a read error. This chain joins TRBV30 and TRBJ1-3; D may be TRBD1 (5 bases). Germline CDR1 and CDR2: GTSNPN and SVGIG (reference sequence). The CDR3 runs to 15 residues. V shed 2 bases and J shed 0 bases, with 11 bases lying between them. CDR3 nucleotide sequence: TGTGCCTGGAGTTCCGACAGCGACTCTGGAAACACCATATATTTT. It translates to CAWSSDSDSGNTIYF.

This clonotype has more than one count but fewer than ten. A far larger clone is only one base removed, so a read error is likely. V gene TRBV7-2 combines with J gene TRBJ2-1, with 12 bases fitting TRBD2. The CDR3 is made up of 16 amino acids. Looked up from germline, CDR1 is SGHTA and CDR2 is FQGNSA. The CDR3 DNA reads TGTGCCAGCAGCTTAGCACTAGCGGGGGGCTACAGTGAGCAGTTCTTC. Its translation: CASSLALAGGYSEQFF.

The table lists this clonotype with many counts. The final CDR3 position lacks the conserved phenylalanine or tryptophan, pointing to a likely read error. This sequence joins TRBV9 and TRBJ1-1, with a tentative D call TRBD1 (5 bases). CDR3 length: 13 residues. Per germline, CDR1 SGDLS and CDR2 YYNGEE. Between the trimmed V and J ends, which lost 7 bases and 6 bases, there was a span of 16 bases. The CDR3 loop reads CASARAGAPEAFV. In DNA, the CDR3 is TGTGCCAGCGCACGAGCTGGGGCCCCTGAAGCTTTCGTT.

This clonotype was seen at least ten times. The CDR3 here is CASSLQDRNYEQYF. The CDR3 nucleotides read TGTGCCAGCAGCCTCCAGGACAGGAACTACGAGCAGTACTTC. The gene calls are TRBV11-2 and TRBJ2-7; TRBD1 aligns across 7 bases. The V gene end was trimmed by 5 bases and the J gene end by 3 bases; junction bases not matched to a gene: 7. The CDR3 runs to 14 residues. CDR1 SGHAT and CDR2 FQNNGV come from the germline V gene.

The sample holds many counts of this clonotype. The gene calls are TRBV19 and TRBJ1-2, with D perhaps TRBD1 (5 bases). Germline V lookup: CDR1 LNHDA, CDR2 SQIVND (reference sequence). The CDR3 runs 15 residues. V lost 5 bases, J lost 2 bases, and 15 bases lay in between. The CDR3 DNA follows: TGTGCCAGTAGTGCCGCCAGGGATCGAAACTATGGCTACACCTTC. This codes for CASSAARDRNYGYTF. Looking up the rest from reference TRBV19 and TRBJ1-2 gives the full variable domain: DGGITQSPKYLFRKEGQNVTLSCEQNLNHDAMYWYRQDPGQGLRLIYYSQIVNDFQKGDIAEGYSVSREKKESFPLTVTSAQKNPTAFYLCASSAARDRNYGYTFGSGTRLTVV.

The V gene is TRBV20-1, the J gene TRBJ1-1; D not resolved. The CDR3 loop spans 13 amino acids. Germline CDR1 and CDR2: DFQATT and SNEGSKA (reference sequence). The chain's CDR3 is CSALDISVTEAFF. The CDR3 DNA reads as TGCAGCGCCCTGGATATCTCTGTAACTGAAGCTTTCTTT.

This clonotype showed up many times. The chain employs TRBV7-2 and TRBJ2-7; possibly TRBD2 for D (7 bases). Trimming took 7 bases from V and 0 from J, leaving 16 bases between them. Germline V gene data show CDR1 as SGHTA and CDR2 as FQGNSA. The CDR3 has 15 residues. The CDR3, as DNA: TGTGCCAGCAAGGGGGGAGGGCCAAGCTCCTACGAGCAGTACTTC. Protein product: CASKGGGPSSYEQYF.

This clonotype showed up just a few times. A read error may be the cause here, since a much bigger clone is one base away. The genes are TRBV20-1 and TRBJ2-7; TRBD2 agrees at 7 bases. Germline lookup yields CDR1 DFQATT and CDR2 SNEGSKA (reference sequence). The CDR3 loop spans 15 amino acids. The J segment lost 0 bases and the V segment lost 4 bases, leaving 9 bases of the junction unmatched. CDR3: CSAIAMTSSSYEQYF. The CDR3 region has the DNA TGCAGTGCTATCGCCATGACTAGCAGCTCCTACGAGCAGTACTTC.

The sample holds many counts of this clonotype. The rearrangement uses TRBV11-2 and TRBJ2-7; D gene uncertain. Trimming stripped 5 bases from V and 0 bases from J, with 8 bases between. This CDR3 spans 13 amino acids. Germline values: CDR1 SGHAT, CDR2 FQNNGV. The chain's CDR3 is CASSQGFSYEQYF. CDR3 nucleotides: TGTGCCAGCAGCCAAGGATTCTCCTACGAGCAGTACTTC.

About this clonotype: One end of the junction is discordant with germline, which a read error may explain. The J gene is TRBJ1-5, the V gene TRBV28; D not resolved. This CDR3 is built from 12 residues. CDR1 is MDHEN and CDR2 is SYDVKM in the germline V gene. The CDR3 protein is CAISWSGQPQHF. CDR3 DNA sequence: TGTGCCATCAGTTGGAGTGGTCAGCCCCAGCATTTT.

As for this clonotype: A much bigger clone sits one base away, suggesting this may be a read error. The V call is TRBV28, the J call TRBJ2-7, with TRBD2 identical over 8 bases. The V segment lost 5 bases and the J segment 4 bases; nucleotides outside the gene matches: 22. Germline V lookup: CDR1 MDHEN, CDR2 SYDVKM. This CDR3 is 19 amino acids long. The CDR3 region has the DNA TGTGCCAGCAGTCCTTCTGGGGCGGGGGGCAGATTTCTTCCTTACGAGCAGTACTTC. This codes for CASSPSGAGGRFLPYEQYF.

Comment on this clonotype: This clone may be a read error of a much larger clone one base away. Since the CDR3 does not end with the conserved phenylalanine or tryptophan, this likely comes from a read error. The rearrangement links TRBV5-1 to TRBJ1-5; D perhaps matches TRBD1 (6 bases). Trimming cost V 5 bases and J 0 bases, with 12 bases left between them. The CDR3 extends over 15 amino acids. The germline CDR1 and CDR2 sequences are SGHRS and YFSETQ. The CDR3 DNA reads TGCGCCAGCAGGGAAGGGGGTGGTAGCAATCAGCCCCAGCATCTT. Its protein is CASREGGGSNQPQHL.